Described below is a single T cell receptor beta chain sequence and its context. Assay used: immunoSEQ multiplex PCR; TCRdb lists only in-frame clones, some missing. Among 80,000 or so clones listed, roughly 94% were seen once. Trimming took 3 bases from V and 5 from J; bases not matched to a gene: 7. The CDR3 extends over 16 amino acids. Germline-derived CDR1 and CDR2 are MDHEN and SYDVKM. The data originate from a study of T cell changes during pregnancy in multiple sclerosis. J is TRBJ2-1 and V is TRBV28, with TRBD2 matching over 10 bases. The sample was peripheral blood, taken before pregnancy. This clonotype was obtained from a female donor with multiple sclerosis, enrolled in a pregnancy study. The CDR3 protein is CASSFVGLALDNEQFF. CDR3 in DNA: TGTGCCAGCAGTTTCGTGGGACTAGCGCTCGACAATGAGCAGTTCTTC.